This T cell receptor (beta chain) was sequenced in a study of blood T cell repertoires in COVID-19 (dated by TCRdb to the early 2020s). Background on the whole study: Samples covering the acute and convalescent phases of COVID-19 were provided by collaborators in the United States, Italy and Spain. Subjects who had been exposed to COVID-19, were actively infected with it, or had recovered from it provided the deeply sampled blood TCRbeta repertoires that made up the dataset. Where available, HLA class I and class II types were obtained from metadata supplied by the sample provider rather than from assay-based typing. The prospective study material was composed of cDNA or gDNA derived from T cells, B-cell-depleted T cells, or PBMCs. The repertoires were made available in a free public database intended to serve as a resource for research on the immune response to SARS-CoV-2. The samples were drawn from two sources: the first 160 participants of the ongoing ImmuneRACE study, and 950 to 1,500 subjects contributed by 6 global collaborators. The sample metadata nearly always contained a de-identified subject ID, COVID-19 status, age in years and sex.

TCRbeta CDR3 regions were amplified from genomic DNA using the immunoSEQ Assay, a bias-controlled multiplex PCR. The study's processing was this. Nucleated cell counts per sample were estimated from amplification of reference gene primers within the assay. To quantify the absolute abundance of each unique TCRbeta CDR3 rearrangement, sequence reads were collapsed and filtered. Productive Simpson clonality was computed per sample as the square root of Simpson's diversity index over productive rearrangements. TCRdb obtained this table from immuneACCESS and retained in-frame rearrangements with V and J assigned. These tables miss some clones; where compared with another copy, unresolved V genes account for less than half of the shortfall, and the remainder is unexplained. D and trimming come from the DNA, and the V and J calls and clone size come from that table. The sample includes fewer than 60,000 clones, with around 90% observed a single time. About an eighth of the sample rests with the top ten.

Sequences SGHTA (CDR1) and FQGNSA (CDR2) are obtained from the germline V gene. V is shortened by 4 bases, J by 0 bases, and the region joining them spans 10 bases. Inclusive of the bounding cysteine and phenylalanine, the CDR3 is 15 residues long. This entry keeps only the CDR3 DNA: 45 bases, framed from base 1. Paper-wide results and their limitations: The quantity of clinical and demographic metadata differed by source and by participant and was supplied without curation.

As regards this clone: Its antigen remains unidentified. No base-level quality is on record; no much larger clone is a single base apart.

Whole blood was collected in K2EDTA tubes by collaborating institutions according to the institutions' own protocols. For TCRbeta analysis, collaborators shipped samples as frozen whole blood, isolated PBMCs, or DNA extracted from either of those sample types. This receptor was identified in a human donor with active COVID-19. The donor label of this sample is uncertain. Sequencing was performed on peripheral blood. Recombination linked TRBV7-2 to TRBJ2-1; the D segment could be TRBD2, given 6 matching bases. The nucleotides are TGTGCCAGCAGCTCCGCCGGGAGCTCCTACAATGAGCAGTTCTTC. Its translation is CASSSAGSSYNEQFF.